The 12 T cell receptor beta chains in this list originate from one sample, sequenced in a study of blood T cell repertoires in COVID-19. Measured with immunoSEQ multiplex PCR; TCRdb has only the in-frame clones, and not every one. The repertoire holds fewer than 400,000 clones, with roughly nine tenths as singletons. Sequenced material: PBMCs or T cells enriched from blood (not recorded which). The receptor source for this set is a man aged 60 to 69 who had recovered from COVID-19.

A word on this clone: This specimen includes other DNA sequences encoding the same CDR3. This chain links TRBV19 with TRBJ1-5; 12 positions match TRBD1. V shed 6 bases, J shed 3 bases, and the junction held 3 bases outside the gene matches. The CDR3 has 15 amino acids. The V gene's germline CDR1 is LNHDA and CDR2 SQIVND (reference sequence). The chain's CDR3 is CASSPGQGANQPQHF. CDR3 sequence (DNA): TGTGCCAGTAGCCCGGGACAGGGGGCCAATCAGCCCCAGCATTTT.

The J gene is TRBJ1-2, the V gene TRBV24-1; TRBD1 might be the D (6 bases). The germline V gene has CDR1 KGHDR and CDR2 SFDVKD. Trimming stripped 0 bases from V and 6 bases from J, with 7 bases between. The CDR3 is 13 residues long. CDR3 in DNA: TGTGCCACCAGTGATTTGCAGGGGCATGGCTACACCTTC. It specifies CATSDLQGHGYTF.

The chain links TRBV4-1 to TRBJ2-5, with 8 bases lining up with TRBD2. Germline V gives CDR1 MGHRA, CDR2 YSYEKL. With V trimmed by 1 base and J by 0 bases, 10 bases remained unmatched. The CDR3 sequence is 18 residues long. CDR3 in amino acids: CASSQVFGRARYQETQYF. The CDR3 region has the DNA TGCGCCAGCAGCCAAGTTTTCGGGAGGGCCAGGTACCAAGAGACCCAGTACTTC.

The gene calls are TRBV25-1 and TRBJ2-6, with D unresolved. The length of the CDR3 is 15 residues. V was clipped by 1 base and J by 4 bases, with 8 bases between them. The V gene's germline CDR1 is MGHDK and CDR2 SYGVNS. CDR3 residues: CASSESGSGANVLTF. Written as DNA, the CDR3 is TGTGCCAGCAGTGAATCCGGTTCAGGGGCCAACGTCCTGACTTTC.

The chain uses TRBV27 and TRBJ2-1; D may be TRBD2 (6 bases). Trimming shortened V by 5 bases and J by 4 bases, and 15 bases separated the two germline ends. Germline CDR1 MNHEY, CDR2 SMNVEV (reference sequence). The CDR3 loop spans 15 amino acids. The CDR3 loop is CASSTPGTPYNEQFF. In nucleotides, the CDR3 is TGTGCCAGCAGTACCCCCGGGACTCCTTACAATGAGCAGTTCTTC.

V and J are TRBV28 and TRBJ1-2, with a tentative D call TRBD1 (5 bases). Germline lookup yields CDR1 MDHEN and CDR2 SYDVKM. This CDR3 comprises 15 residues. V was cut by 6 bases and J by 0 bases, with 14 bases left in between. The CDR3 reads CASRAPGVANYGYTF. In DNA, the CDR3 is TGTGCCAGCAGGGCCCCGGGGGTGGCTAACTATGGCTACACCTTC.

The rearrangement uses TRBV28 and TRBJ2-7, with a tentative D call TRBD2 (5 bases). The V gene's germline CDR1 is MDHEN and CDR2 SYDVKM. Trimming took off 7 bases at V and 6 bases at J, with 16 bases between the two ends. This CDR3 spans 13 amino acids. CDR3 amino acids: CASTPGLLVEQYF. Written as DNA, the CDR3 is TGTGCCAGCACCCCCGGACTCCTCGTCGAGCAGTACTTC.

The genes are TRBV7-3 and TRBJ2-5, with D uncertain. The CDR3 totals 12 residues. The ends were cut back, 5 bases at V and 5 bases at J, with 9 bases in the middle. The germline V gene has CDR1 SGHTA and CDR2 FQGTGA. The CDR3 loop reads CASSPAGETQYF. In DNA form, the CDR3 reads TGTGCCAGCAGCCCCGCCGGGGAGACCCAGTACTTC.

The chain uses TRBV21-1 and TRBJ2-3; TRBD2 reflects the table's D call only, with no check against the DNA. TRBV21-1 constitutes a pseudogene. The CDR3 totals 14 residues. CDR3 sequence: CASSTWREEDTQYF. The DNA for the CDR3 is TGTGCCAGCAGCACCTGGAGGGAAGAAGATACGCAGTATTTT.

This chain links TRBV9 with TRBJ1-6; D is ambiguous. Germline values: CDR1 SGDLS, CDR2 YYNGEE. Between the trimmed V and J ends, which lost 0 bases and 13 bases, there was a span of 14 bases. The CDR3 length is 14 residues. For the CDR3, the DNA is TGTGCCAGCAGCGTAGGGGCAGGTCCTCGTCCCCTCCACTTT. Amino acid sequence: CASSVGAGPRPLHF.

The J gene is TRBJ2-3, the V gene TRBV4-3; TRBD2 might be the D (6 bases). Trimming stripped 0 bases from V and 3 bases from J, with 19 bases between. CDR3 length equals 18 residues. CDR1 and CDR2 (germline): LGHNA, YSLEER. The DNA of the CDR3 is TGCGCCAGCAGCCAAGAACGAGACCTATTGGGGGGAACAGATACGCAGTATTTT. It yields the protein CASSQERDLLGGTDTQYF.

This chain joins TRBV27 and TRBJ1-4; the D gene is possibly TRBD1 (5 bases). V was shortened by 8 bases and J by 1 base, with 11 bases between the two germline ends. CDR1 and CDR2 (germline): MNHEY, SMNVEV (reference sequence). CDR3 length: 14 residues. CDR3 residues: CASGGGGTNEKLFF. In nucleotides, the CDR3 is TGTGCCAGCGGCGGGGGGGGAACTAATGAAAAACTGTTTTTT.